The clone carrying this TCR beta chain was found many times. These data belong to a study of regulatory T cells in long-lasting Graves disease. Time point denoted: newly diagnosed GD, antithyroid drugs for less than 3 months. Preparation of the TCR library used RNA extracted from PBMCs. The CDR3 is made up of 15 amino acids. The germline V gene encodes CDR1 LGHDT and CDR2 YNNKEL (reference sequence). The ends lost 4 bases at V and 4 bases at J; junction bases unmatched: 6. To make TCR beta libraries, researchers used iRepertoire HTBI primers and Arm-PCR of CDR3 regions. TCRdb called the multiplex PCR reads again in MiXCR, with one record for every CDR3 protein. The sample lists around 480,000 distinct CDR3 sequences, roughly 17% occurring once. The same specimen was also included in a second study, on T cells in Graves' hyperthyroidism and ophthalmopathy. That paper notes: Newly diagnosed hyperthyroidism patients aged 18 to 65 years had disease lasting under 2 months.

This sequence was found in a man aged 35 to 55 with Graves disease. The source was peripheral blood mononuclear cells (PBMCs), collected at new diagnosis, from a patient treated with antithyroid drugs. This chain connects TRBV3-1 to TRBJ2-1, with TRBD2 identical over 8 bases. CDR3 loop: CASSPTSGPYNEQFF. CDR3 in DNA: TGTGCCAGCAGCCCCACTAGCGGACCATACAATGAGCAGTTCTTC.